This entry is about one T cell receptor beta chain. Its matching antigen is unknown. This CDR3 region has 17 residues. J gave up 1 base and V 2 bases, and 7 bases lay outside the gene matches. Looked up from germline, CDR1 is SEHNR and CDR2 is FQNEAQ (reference sequence). The study enrolled healthy HIV-negative adults without recent acute infections or vaccinations as donors. The data are from a study of shared clonotypes between healthy human individuals. Regarding the study as a whole: About 5% of naive CD4 clonotypes were shared across several donors. A small donor pool kept down the genetic and exposure-history diversity that was represented.

Sequencing used immunoSEQ multiplex PCR; TCRdb keeps in-frame clones, though not all of them. Altogether over a million clones are present, around three quarters being singletons, with the ten largest covering around 0.6%. This clonotype was obtained from a man aged 18-30 years in good health. Some clones in this sample may be carry-over from other donors' samples. Input material: memory CD4+ T cells from PBMCs. Subset of the sample: CD45RA-negative fraction. This sequence joins TRBV7-9 and TRBJ2-4, with 8 bases fitting TRBD2. The CDR3 loop is CASSLFRSGGAKNIQYF. CDR3 DNA sequence: TGTGCCAGCAGCTTATTCAGGAGCGGGGGTGCCAAAAACATTCAGTACTTC.